This T cell receptor (beta chain) was recorded in a study of T cell responses to AZD1222 COVID-19 vaccine. Across the whole study: Pooling was applied to second doses at about 4 or about 12 weeks. Broader study findings: Two AZD1222 doses significantly raised spike-specific TCR breadth and depth over controls. Spike as a whole was targeted by vaccine-associated CD4 TCRs, dominant at 160-218 and 743-854. A mostly white British donor set with more females was recruited, and clonal diversity was possibly underestimated.

This CDR3 region has 14 residues. In germline, CDR1 is SGHAT, CDR2 FQNNGV. V lost 6 bases, J lost 6 bases, and 5 bases stayed unmatched. Notes on this clone: The target antigen is unknown.

Method: immunoSEQ multiplex PCR; TCRdb's copy keeps in-frame clones and lacks some. The data hold approximately 110,000 clones, with approximately 90% observed a single time. The specimen comprised peripheral blood, sampled on day 0 of AZD1222 vaccination. The receptor comes from an adult in good health. The chain links TRBV11-2 to TRBJ2-1, with TRBD2 identical over 10 bases. This CDR3 is CASRGGLAVNEQFF. In nucleotides, the CDR3 is TGTGCCAGCAGGGGCGGACTAGCGGTCAATGAGCAGTTCTTC.